The rows below give T cell receptor beta chains drawn from one sample of a study of T cell responses to AZD1222 COVID-19 vaccine. The assay was immunoSEQ multiplex PCR, and TCRdb's table has in-frame clones only and misses some. The sample records approximately 100,000 clones, roughly 91% being singletons. This sample comprised peripheral blood, obtained 28 days after the second AZD1222 dose. These receptors were collected from an adult who received the AZD1222 COVID-19 vaccine. The CDR3 runs from the conserved cysteine through the conserved F or W. A D gene is named only where the DNA matches it firmly. Clone sizes are given selectively: once, few, many, or a class where the clone is expanded.

. | TRBJ1-4 | TRBD1 | TRBV11-2 | 14 | TGTGCCAGCAGCCACGGACAGGGGGATGAAAAACTGTTTTTT | CASSHGQGDEKLFF
. | TRBJ1-5 | TRBD1 | TRBV18 | 13 | TGTGCCAGCTCACCGACAGGGGATCAGCCCCAGCATTTT | CASSPTGDQPQHF
. | TRBJ1-4 | . | TRBV18 | 12 | TGTGCCAGCTCACCCGGACTGGAAAAACTGTTTTTT | CASSPGLEKLFF
. | TRBJ2-1 | . | TRBV5-8 | 15 | TGTGCCAGCAGCTTACGAGGGGGGCTGGGCAATGAGCAGTTCTTC | CASSLRGGLGNEQFF
. | TRBJ1-4 | . | TRBV10-1 | 16 | TGCGCCAGCAGTGAGTCGAGTGGGACCCGGGCGGAAAAACTGTTTTTT | CASSESSGTRAEKLFF
. | TRBJ2-1 | . | TRBV7-3 | 16 | TGTGCCAGCAGCCTTCGGGCACATCAGGGGGGCAATGAGCAGTTCTTC | CASSLRAHQGGNEQFF
. | TRBJ1-1 | . | TRBV6-1 | 14 | TGTGCCAGCAGTGAAGGGGGACCGAACACTGAAGCTTTCTTT | CASSEGGPNTEAFF
. | TRBJ2-3 | TRBD2 | TRBV5-1 | 14 | TGCGCCAGCAGCCGGACTAGCGGGGCAGATACGCAGTATTTT | CASSRTSGADTQYF
. | TRBJ1-5 | . | TRBV19 | 17 | TGTGCCAGTAGCTACGGGCCCGGGAGGAATAGCAATCAGCCCCAGCATTTT | CASSYGPGRNSNQPQHF
. | TRBJ1-5 | . | TRBV6-1 | 14 | TGTGCCAGCAGTGAAGCAGGGTACAATCAGCCCCAGCATTTT | CASSEAGYNQPQHF
. | TRBJ1-1 | . | TRBV18 | 13 | TGTGCCAGCTCACCGACAGCAAACACTGAAGCTTTCTTT | CASSPTANTEAFF
. | TRBJ2-1 | TRBD1 | TRBV9 | 17 | TGTGCCAGCAGCCCGACAGGGGGCTCGAGCTCCTACAATGAGCAGTTCTTC | CASSPTGGSSSYNEQFF
. | TRBJ1-1 | . | TRBV21-1 | 12 | TGTGCCAGAGCCATCGACAGGGGGCAGGATTTCTTT | CARAIDRGQDFF
. | TRBJ1-2 | . | TRBV18 | 14 | TGTGCCAGCTCACCCCCTGGGGCTGGCTATGGCTACACCTTC | CASSPPGAGYGYTF
. | TRBJ1-1 | TRBD1 | TRBV2 | 12 | TGTGCCAGCAGTTCGGGGACAGGGGAAGCTTTCTTT | CASSSGTGEAFF
. | TRBJ1-5 | . | TRBV30 | 14 | TGTGCCTGGAGTCCCGGGGGGGCCCTTCAGCCCCAGCATTTT | CAWSPGGALQPQHF
. | TRBJ2-3 | TRBD2 | TRBV7-7 | 15 | TGTGCCAGCAGCTTAGCCCCTAGCGGGACAGATACGCAGTATTTT | CASSLAPSGTDTQYF
once | TRBJ2-3 | TRBD1 | TRBV9 | 17 | TGTGCCAGCAGCGTAGACGGGACAGGGGGCCACACAGATACGCAGTATTTT | CASSVDGTGGHTDTQYF
few | TRBJ2-3 | . | TRBV5-4 | 15 | TGTGCCAGCAGCTTGGCGGGTTTAAGCACAGATACGCAGTATTTT | CASSLAGLSTDTQYF
. | TRBJ1-1 | TRBD1 | TRBV6-6 | 15 | TGTGCCAGCAGTTACCAGGACAGGGCGCGGACTGAAGCTTTCTTT | CASSYQDRARTEAFF
. | TRBJ1-5 | . | TRBV9 | 16 | TGTGCCAGCAGCGTAGTTTTACAGGTTAGCAATCAGCCCCAGCATTTT | CASSVVLQVSNQPQHF
once | TRBJ1-3 | . | TRBV6-5 | 14 | TGTGCCAGCAGCCCCGGGACAAGTGGAAACACCATATATTTT | CASSPGTSGNTIYF
. | TRBJ1-6 | . | TRBV6-5 | 15 | TGTGCCAGCAGTTACGGGGTCTCCTATAATTCACCCCTCCACTTT | CASSYGVSYNSPLHF
. | TRBJ2-2 | . | TRBV3-1/TRBV3-2 | 14 | TGTGCCAGCAGACTTACCCCGAACACCGGGGAGCTGTTTTTT | CASRLTPNTGELFF
. | TRBJ1-1 | TRBD1 | TRBV9 | 17 | TGTGCCAGCAGCGTAGCGTGGGACAGAAACGGGGCCACTGAAGCTTTCTTT | CASSVAWDRNGATEAFF
. | TRBJ1-5 | TRBD1 | TRBV2 | 15 | TGTGCCAGCAACCGACAGGGGAATAGCAATCAGCCCCAGCATTTT | CASNRQGNSNQPQHF
. | TRBJ1-3 | . | TRBV6-6 | 15 | TGTGCCAGCACCTTGGACAGAATCTCTGGAAACACCATATATTTT | CASTLDRISGNTIYF
. | TRBJ1-5 | TRBD1 | TRBV19 | 14 | TGTGCCAGTAGTGTCACAGGGGGTCCTCAGCCCCAGCATTTT | CASSVTGGPQPQHF
. | TRBJ2-7 | TRBD2 | TRBV27 | 17 | TGTGCCAGCAGTCGACGTTCCGGGACTAGCGGCTCCTACGAGCAGTACTTC | CASSRRSGTSGSYEQYF
. | TRBJ1-5 | TRBD1 | TRBV6-5 | 15 | TGTGCCAGCTCCCGGGACAGGGGATCCAATCAGCCCCAGCATTTT | CASSRDRGSNQPQHF
. | TRBJ2-3 | . | TRBV12-3/TRBV12-4 | 13 | TGTGCCAGCAGTTTTGGAGCCACGGGTACGCAGTATTTT | CASSFGATGTQYF
. | TRBJ1-1 | . | TRBV9 | 14 | TGTGCCAGCAGCGTAGGGACGGTGAACACTGAAGCTTTCTTT | CASSVGTVNTEAFF
. | TRBJ1-1 | TRBD1 | TRBV3-1/TRBV3-2 | 13 | TGTGCCAGCAGCCACCGGGACAGGGGGAAAGCTTTCTTT | CASSHRDRGKAFF
. | TRBJ1-5 | . | TRBV24-1 | 11 | TGTGCCAAAGGGCACAATCAGCCCCAGCATTTT | CAKGHNQPQHF
. | TRBJ2-1 | . | TRBV20-1 | 16 | TGCAGTGCTAGTGGGGCCCCGTGGGGCTCCTACAATGAGCAGTTCTTC | CSASGAPWGSYNEQFF
. | TRBJ1-4 | . | TRBV25-1 | 17 | TGTGCCAGCAGTCGGGGTGAAAGGGGAGCGACTAATGAAAAACTGTTTTTT | CASSRGERGATNEKLFF
. | TRBJ2-7 | . | TRBV3-1/TRBV3-2 | 14 | TGTGCCAGCAGCCAAGTGGGCAGCTCCTACGAGCAGTACTTC | CASSQVGSSYEQYF
. | TRBJ1-6 | TRBD1 | TRBV7-8 | 17 | TGTGCCAGCAGCTTAGGGACAGGGGGCTATCTAATGTCACCCCTCCACTTT | CASSLGTGGYLMSPLHF
. | TRBJ2-5 | . | TRBV11-3 | 13 | TGTGCCAGCAGCCTCATTGACCAAGAGACCCAGTACTTC | CASSLIDQETQYF
. | TRBJ1-2 | TRBD1 | TRBV29-1 | 12 | TGCAGCGTGGGAACCGACAGGGATGGCTACACCTTC | CSVGTDRDGYTF
. | TRBJ1-5 | . | TRBV12-3/TRBV12-4 | 13 | TGTGCCAGCAGCCGGGACTATTTCGGGGCCCAGCATTTT | CASSRDYFGAQHF
once | TRBJ2-7 | TRBD1 | TRBV19 | 13 | TGTGCCAGTAGTTCGACAGGGTCCTCCGAGCAGTACTTC | CASSSTGSSEQYF
. | TRBJ1-1 | . | TRBV19 | 14 | TGTGCCGTCGATGCCCCAAGCACCAACACTGAAGCTTTCTTT | CAVDAPSTNTEAFF
once | TRBJ2-1 | . | TRBV5-5 | 13 | TGTGCCAGCAGCTCCGGGGCCCTCAATGAGCAGTTCTTC | CASSSGALNEQFF
once | TRBJ1-2 | . | TRBV27 | 13 | TGTGCCAGCAGTTTGGGCAGGGACTATGGCTACACCTTC | CASSLGRDYGYTF
. | TRBJ2-1 | . | TRBV5-4 | 16 | TGTGCCAGCAGCCCCGGGGGAGGTGTGCGCCACAATGAGCAGTTCTTC | CASSPGGGVRHNEQFF
. | TRBJ2-1 | . | TRBV2 | 15 | TGTGCCAGCACCGAGAGGCAGAGCTCCTACAATGAGCAGTTCTTC | CASTERQSSYNEQFF
. | TRBJ2-1 | TRBD2 | TRBV5-1 | 19 | TGCGCCAGCAGCTTGCTAGGACTAGCGGGGGCCGGCTCCTACAATGAGCAGTTCTTC | CASSLLGLAGAGSYNEQFF
. | TRBJ1-2 | TRBD1 | TRBV3-1/TRBV3-2 | 14 | TGTGCCAGCAGCCAAGAAGGAGGGGGCGGCGGCTACACCTTC | CASSQEGGGGGYTF
. | TRBJ2-1 | . | TRBV18 | 14 | TGTGCCAGCTCACCCCCGGGGACACCCTGGAGGTACTTCTTC | CASSPPGTPWRYFF
. | TRBJ1-6 | . | TRBV6-5 | 13 | TGTGCCAGCCAAGGTAGGGGTATTTCACCCCTCCACTTT | CASQGRGISPLHF
. | TRBJ1-2 | TRBD1 | TRBV7-2 | 16 | TGTGCCAGCAGCTTAGGGGGACAGGGATCTAACTATGGCTACACCTTC | CASSLGGQGSNYGYTF
once | TRBJ1-5 | TRBD1 | TRBV19 | 16 | TGTGCCACCCTCCCCGGGACAGCCCCTGGGAATCAGCCCCAGCATTTT | CATLPGTAPGNQPQHF
. | TRBJ2-2 | . | TRBV4-2 | 15 | TGTGCCAGCAGCCCAGACCCCGACTTTTTCGGGGAGCTGTTTTTT | CASSPDPDFFGELFF
few | TRBJ1-1 | TRBD1 | TRBV6-4 | 15 | TGTGCCAGCAGTGACAGGACAGGGGGGAGCACTGAAGCTTTCTTT | CASSDRTGGSTEAFF
. | TRBJ2-1 | . | TRBV19 | 14 | TGTGCCAGTAAGTCGCCGGGCTCCTACAATGAGCAGTTCTTC | CASKSPGSYNEQFF
. | TRBJ2-7 | . | TRBV20-1 | 12 | TGCAGTGCTAGTAAGCAGTCTTACGAGCAGTACTTC | CSASKQSYEQYF
. | TRBJ2-2 | . | TRBV7-8 | 17 | TGTGCCAGCAGCTCCCAGCCCCCGGGACTCAGTTCCGGGGAGCTGTTTTTT | CASSSQPPGLSSGELFF
medium-sized | TRBJ1-1 | . | TRBV9 | 14 | TGTGCCAGCAGCCCGACCTCAGGGAACACTGAAGCTTTCTTT | CASSPTSGNTEAFF